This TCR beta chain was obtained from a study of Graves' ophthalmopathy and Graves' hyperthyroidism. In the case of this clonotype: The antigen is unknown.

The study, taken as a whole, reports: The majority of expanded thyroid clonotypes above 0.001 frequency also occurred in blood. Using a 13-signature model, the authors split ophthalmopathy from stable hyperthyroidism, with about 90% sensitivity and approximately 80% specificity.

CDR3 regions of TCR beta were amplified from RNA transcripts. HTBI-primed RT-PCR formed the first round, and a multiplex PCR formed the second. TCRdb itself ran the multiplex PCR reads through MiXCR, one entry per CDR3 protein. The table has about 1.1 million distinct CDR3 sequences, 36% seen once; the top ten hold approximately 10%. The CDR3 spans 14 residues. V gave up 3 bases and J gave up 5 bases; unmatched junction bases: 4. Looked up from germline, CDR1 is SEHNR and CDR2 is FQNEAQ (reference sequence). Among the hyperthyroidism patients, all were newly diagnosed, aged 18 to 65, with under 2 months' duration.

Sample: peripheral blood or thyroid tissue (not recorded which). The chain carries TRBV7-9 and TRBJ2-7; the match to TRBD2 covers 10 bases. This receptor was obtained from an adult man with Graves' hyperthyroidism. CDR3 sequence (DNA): TGTGCCAGCAGCTTGACTAGCGGGTTACACGAGCAGTACTTC. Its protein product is CASSLTSGLHEQYF.